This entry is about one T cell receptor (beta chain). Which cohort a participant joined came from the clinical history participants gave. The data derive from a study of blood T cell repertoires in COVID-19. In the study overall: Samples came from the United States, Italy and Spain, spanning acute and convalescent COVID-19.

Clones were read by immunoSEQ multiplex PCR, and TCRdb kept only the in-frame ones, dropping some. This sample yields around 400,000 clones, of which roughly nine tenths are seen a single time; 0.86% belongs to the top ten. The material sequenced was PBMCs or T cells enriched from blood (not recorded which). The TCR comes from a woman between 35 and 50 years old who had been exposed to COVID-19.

The DNA for the CDR3 is TGTGCCTGGAGTATGGAGGCAGGGGGCTCACCCCTCCACTTT. Its translation is CAWSMEAGGSPLHF. The chain recombines TRBV30 with TRBJ1-6, with 8 nucleotides matching TRBD1. This CDR3 has 14 amino acids. The germline gives CDR1 GTSNPN, CDR2 SVGIG (reference sequence). The V gene end was trimmed by 2 bases and the J gene end by 10 bases; junction bases not matched to a gene: 7.